The 3 T cell receptor beta chains presented below share a single source sample, sequenced in a study of identical twins. Each CDR3 protein is one row after TCRdb ran MiXCR on the 5' RACE reads. The sample holds around 250,000 distinct CDR3 sequences, 12% seen once. The same sample was also used in a study of yellow fever vaccine responses in identical twins.

Sequenced sample: memory (CD45RO+) T cells sorted from blood. All receptors come from a young woman in good health.

This clonotype was seen repeatedly, ten times or more. V usage is TRBV9 and J usage is TRBJ1-4, with TRBD1 as a possible D gene (5 bases). The length of the CDR3 is 15 residues. Per germline, CDR1 SGDLS and CDR2 YYNGEE. The ends were cut back, 3 bases at V and 5 bases at J, with 14 bases in the middle. The CDR3 is CASSATGTTNEKLFF. The CDR3 DNA reads as TGTGCCAGCAGCGCCACCGGGACTACGAATGAAAAACTGTTTTTT.

In its sample, this clonotype was seen many times. This rearrangement joins TRBV20-1 to TRBJ2-7; possibly TRBD1 for D (6 bases). The V gene's germline CDR1 is DFQATT and CDR2 SNEGSKA (reference sequence). The CDR3 is made up of 14 amino acids. Trimming took off 1 base at V and 2 bases at J, with 12 bases between the two ends. CDR3 in DNA: TGCAGTGCTAGAGCCCCCCAGGGGCCCTACGAGCAGTACTTC. Translating it yields CSARAPQGPYEQYF.

The chain employs TRBV3-1 and TRBJ2-1; the D gene could be TRBD1 or TRBD2 (5 bases each). V was cut by 1 base and J by 7 bases, with 20 bases left in between. The CDR3 length is 17 residues. In germline, CDR1 is LGHDT, CDR2 YNNKEL (reference sequence). The CDR3 region is CASSQARHLLRGNEQFF. The CDR3 DNA reads TGTGCCAGCAGCCAAGCTCGACACCTTTTGAGGGGAAATGAGCAGTTCTTC.